This T cell receptor beta chain stems from a study of blood T cells in healthy people across ages. A second roughly 6 to 12 cycle PCR used barcoded and J-beta primers. TCRdb reanalysed the 5' RACE reads using MiXCR and keeps one entry per CDR3 protein. The sample holds 600,000 or so distinct CDR3 sequences, 20% to 25% seen once. Researchers report isolating at least 6 million PBMCs per sample. Total RNA, at least 5.5 micrograms per sample, was extracted from PBMCs. The sample holds a few counts of this clonotype. Its antigen is unknown. Study-level findings and limits: Unsorted PBMC input precluded a conclusive naive versus antigen-experienced comparison. Compared with aged donors, long-lived donors showed fewer expanded clones, suggesting selection.

Sequencing used blood. This TCR was recovered from a man aged 70-80 years in good health.

CDR3 DNA: TGTGCCAGCAATACAGGGATAAGCACTGAAGCTTTCTTT. Translating gives CASNTGISTEAFF. This rearrangement joins TRBV6-1 to TRBJ1-1; the D gene is possibly TRBD1 (6 bases). This CDR3 has 13 residues. V was pared by 7 bases and J by 4 bases, with 13 bases between. In germline, CDR1 is MNHNS, CDR2 SASEGT.